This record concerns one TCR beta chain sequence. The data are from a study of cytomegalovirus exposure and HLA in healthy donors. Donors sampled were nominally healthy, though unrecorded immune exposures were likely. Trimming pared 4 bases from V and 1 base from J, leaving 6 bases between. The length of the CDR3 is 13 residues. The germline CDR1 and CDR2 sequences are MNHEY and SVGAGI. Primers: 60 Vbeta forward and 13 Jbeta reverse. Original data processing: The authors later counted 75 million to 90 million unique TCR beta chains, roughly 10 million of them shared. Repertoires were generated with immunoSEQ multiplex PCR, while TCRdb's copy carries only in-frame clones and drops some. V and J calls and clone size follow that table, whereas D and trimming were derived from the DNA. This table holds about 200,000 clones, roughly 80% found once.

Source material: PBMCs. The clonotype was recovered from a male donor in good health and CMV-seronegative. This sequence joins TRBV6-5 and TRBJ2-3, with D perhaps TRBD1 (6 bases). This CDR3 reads CASSWTGTDTQYF. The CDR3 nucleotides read TGTGCCAGCAGTTGGACAGGCACAGATACGCAGTATTTT.